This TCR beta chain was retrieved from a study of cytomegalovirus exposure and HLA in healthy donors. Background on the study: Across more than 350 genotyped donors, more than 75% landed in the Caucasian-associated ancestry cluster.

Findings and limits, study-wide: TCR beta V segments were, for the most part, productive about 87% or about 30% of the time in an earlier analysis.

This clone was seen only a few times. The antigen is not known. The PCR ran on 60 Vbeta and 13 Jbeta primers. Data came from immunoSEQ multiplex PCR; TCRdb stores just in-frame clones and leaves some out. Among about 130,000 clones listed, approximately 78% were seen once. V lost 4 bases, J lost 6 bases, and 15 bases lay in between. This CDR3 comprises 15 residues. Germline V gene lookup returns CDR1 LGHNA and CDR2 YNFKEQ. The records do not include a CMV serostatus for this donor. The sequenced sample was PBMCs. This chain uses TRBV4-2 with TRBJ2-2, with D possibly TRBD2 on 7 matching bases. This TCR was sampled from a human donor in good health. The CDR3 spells CASSPRGAGSGELFF. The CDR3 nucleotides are TGTGCCAGCAGCCCCCGGGGGGCGGGCTCCGGGGAGCTGTTTTTT.